Following are 10 T cell receptor beta chains from one sample sequenced in a study of blood T cell repertoires in COVID-19. Generated by immunoSEQ multiplex PCR, the TCRdb table keeps only in-frame clones and is missing some. The sample has around 110,000 clones, roughly 80% seen once. The sample consisted of peripheral blood. These receptors were collected from a man between 25 and 39 years old with acute or convalescent COVID-19.

The chain is built from TRBV21-1 and TRBJ2-7; TRBD2 is the table's D call, not checked against the DNA. TRBV21-1 is a documented pseudogene. This CDR3 spans 17 amino acids. This CDR3 is CASTGVWTSGAAYEQYF. CDR3 DNA sequence: TGTGCCAGCACGGGGGTTTGGACTAGCGGGGCCGCCTACGAGCAGTACTTC.

The chain recombines TRBV19 with TRBJ1-3, with D possibly being TRBD1 (5 bases). The CDR3 contains 15 residues. V lost 4 bases, J lost 3 bases, and 13 bases lay in between. In germline, CDR1 is LNHDA, CDR2 SQIVND (reference sequence). This CDR3 reads CASSTPGLYGNTIYF. Here the CDR3 DNA reads TGTGCCAGTAGTACGCCGGGACTTTATGGAAACACCATATATTTT. The full variable domain, rest sourced from reference TRBV19 and TRBJ1-3, is DGGITQSPKYLFRKEGQNVTLSCEQNLNHDAMYWYRQDPGQGLRLIYYSQIVNDFQKGDIAEGYSVSREKKESFPLTVTSAQKNPTAFYLCASSTPGLYGNTIYFGEGSWLTVV.

The rearrangement uses TRBV18 and TRBJ1-5; 10 bases are a match to TRBD1. This CDR3 region has 16 residues. Trimming took 5 bases from V and 7 from J; bases not matched to a gene: 11. Germline V gene lookup returns CDR1 KGHSH and CDR2 LQKENI. The CDR3 loop is CASSATGGAPTQPQHF. The CDR3 bases are TGTGCCAGCTCAGCGACAGGGGGCGCCCCCACACAGCCCCAGCATTTT.

The chain uses TRBV19 and TRBJ2-1, with a weak D call TRBD2 (5 bases). V lost 11 bases and J lost 3, with 20 bases in between. In germline, CDR1 is LNHDA, CDR2 SQIVND (reference sequence). CDR3 length equals 15 residues. For the CDR3, the DNA is TGTGCCTCACGGCGCGGTGGGAGCATCTACAATGAGCAGTTCTTC. It specifies CASRRGGSIYNEQFF.

The rearrangement uses TRBV3-1 (or the pseudogene TRBV3-2) and TRBJ1-6; D is unresolved. The V end was cut by 0 bases, the J end by 9 bases, with 12 bases between. This CDR3 comprises 15 residues. Germline values: CDR1 LGHDT, CDR2 YNNKEL (reference sequence). CDR3 sequence: CASSQERGFLSPLHF. For the CDR3, the DNA is TGTGCCAGCAGCCAAGAACGGGGATTCCTTTCACCCCTCCACTTT.

This clone was seen only once. The V call is TRBV19, the J call TRBJ1-2; D unclear. Germline V gene lookup returns CDR1 LNHDA and CDR2 SQIVND (reference sequence). The CDR3 is 14 residues long. With 1 base removed from V and 6 bases from J, the gap between germline ends came to 12 bases. The CDR3 coding sequence is TGTGCCAGTAGTATAGGGACTGGGAGGGATGGCTACACCTTC. It specifies CASSIGTGRDGYTF.

This chain links TRBV19 with TRBJ1-2; no definite D call. The germline V gene has CDR1 LNHDA and CDR2 SQIVND (reference sequence). Between the trimmed V and J ends, which lost 1 base and 6 bases, there was a span of 12 bases. CDR3 size: 14 residues. The CDR3 DNA sequence: TGTGCCAGTAGTATAGGAGTTATTCTGGATGGCTACACCTTC. It translates to CASSIGVILDGYTF.

This clone was seen a single time. The DNA for the CDR3 is TGTGCCAGCAGCCCCCAGGTAGGGGCGTACCACACCGGGGAGCTGTTTTTT. Its translation is CASSPQVGAYHTGELFF. The V call is TRBV7-9, the J call TRBJ2-2, with a weak D call TRBD1 (5 bases). The CDR3 runs 17 residues. Germline V gives CDR1 SEHNR, CDR2 FQNEAQ (reference sequence). V lost 5 bases, J lost 3 bases, and 19 bases lay in between.

As regards this clone: This sample includes further DNA sequences coding for the same CDR3. CDR3 in amino acids: CASSVGGRGQPQHF. The CDR3 coding sequence is TGTGCCAGCAGCGTAGGAGGGAGAGGCCAGCCCCAGCATTTT. This chain joins TRBV9 and TRBJ1-5; D is unclear. V was pared by 0 bases and J by 7 bases, with 11 bases between. From germline, CDR1 is SGDLS and CDR2 YYNGEE. The CDR3 covers 14 residues. Together with reference TRBV9 and TRBJ1-5, the CDR3 gives the full variable domain: DSGVTQTPKHLITATGQRVTLRCSPRSGDLSVYWYQQSLDQGLQFLIQYYNGEERAKGNILERFSAQQFPDLHSELNLSSLELGDSALYFCASSVGGRGQPQHFGDGTRLSIL.

The sample holds a few counts of this clone. This chain links TRBV6-5 with TRBJ2-7, with 11 nucleotides matching TRBD1. The CDR3 totals 15 residues. Germline lookup yields CDR1 MNHEY and CDR2 SVGAGI. Trimming removed 2 bases from V and 2 bases from J; junction bases left unmatched: 2. The CDR3: CASSYRGQGAYEQYF. The CDR3 DNA reads TGTGCCAGCAGTTACCGGGGACAGGGGGCCTACGAGCAGTACTTC.